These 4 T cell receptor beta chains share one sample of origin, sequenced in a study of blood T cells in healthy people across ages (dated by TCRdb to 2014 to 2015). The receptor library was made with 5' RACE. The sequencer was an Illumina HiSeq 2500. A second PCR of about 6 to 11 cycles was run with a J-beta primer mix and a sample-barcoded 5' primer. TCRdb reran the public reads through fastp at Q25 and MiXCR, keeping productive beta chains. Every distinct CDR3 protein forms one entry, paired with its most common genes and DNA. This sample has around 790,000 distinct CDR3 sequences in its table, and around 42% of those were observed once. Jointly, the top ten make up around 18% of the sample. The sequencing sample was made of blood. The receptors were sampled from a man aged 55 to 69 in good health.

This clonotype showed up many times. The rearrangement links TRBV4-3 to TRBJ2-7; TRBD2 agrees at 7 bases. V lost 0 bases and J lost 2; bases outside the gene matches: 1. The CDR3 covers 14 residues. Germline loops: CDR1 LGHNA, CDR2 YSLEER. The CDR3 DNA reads TGCGCCAGCAGCCAAGATGGGGGGGCCTACGAGCAGTACTTC. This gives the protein CASSQDGGAYEQYF.

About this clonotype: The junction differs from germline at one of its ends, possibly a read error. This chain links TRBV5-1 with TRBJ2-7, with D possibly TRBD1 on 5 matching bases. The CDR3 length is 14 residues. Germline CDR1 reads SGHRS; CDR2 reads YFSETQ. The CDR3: CAGSLQETSYEQYF. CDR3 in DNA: TGCGCCGGCAGCTTACAGGAGACCTCCTACGAGCAGTACTTC.

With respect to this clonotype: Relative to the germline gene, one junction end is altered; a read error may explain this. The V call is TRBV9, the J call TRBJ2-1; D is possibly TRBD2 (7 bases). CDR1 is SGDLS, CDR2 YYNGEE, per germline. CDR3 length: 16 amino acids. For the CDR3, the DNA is TGTGCCAGCAGCGTAGAGGTCGGGGGGCTCTACAATGAGCAGATCTTC. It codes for CASSVEVGGLYNEQIF.

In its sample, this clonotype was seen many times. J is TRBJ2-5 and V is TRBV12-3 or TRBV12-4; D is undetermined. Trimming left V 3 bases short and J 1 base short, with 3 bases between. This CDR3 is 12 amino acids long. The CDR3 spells CASSFPQETQYF. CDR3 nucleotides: TGTGCCAGCAGTTTTCCCCAAGAGACCCAGTACTTC.